The source of this T cell receptor (beta chain) is a study of T cell changes during pregnancy in multiple sclerosis. Trimming shortened V by 0 bases and J by 7 bases, and 8 bases separated the two germline ends. CDR1 and CDR2 (germline): SGHNT, YYREEE (reference sequence). The CDR3 spans 13 residues. Measured with immunoSEQ multiplex PCR; TCRdb has only the in-frame clones, and not every one. In the table there are roughly 120,000 clones, around nine tenths of which are singletons. This receptor was identified in a female donor with multiple sclerosis, enrolled in a pregnancy study. The gene calls are TRBV5-4 and TRBJ2-1; possibly TRBD1 for D (6 bases). The sequencing used peripheral blood, collected in the third trimester of pregnancy. CDR3 bases: TGTGCCAGCAGCTTGGGGGGGCCTAATGAGCAGTTCTTC. This codes for CASSLGGPNEQFF.